This entry is about one T cell receptor (beta chain). This record comes from a study of cytomegalovirus exposure and HLA in healthy donors. Germline lookup yields CDR1 SGHRS and CDR2 YFSETQ. With V trimmed by 4 bases and J by 1 base, 5 bases remained unmatched. The CDR3 consists of 15 residues. The PCR was carried out with 60 Vbeta primers and 13 Jbeta primers. Generated by immunoSEQ multiplex PCR, the TCRdb table keeps only in-frame clones and is missing some. The sample includes 210,000 or so clones, around 87% of them seen just once. The chain is built from TRBV5-1 and TRBJ2-1, with 7 bases identical to TRBD2. Sequenced input: PBMCs. The clonotype comes from a man aged 25-40 years in good health and CMV-seronegative. Here the CDR3 reads CASSDAGVSYNEQFF. DNA for the CDR3: TGCGCCAGCAGCGATGCGGGAGTGTCCTACAATGAGCAGTTCTTC.